Listed below are T cell receptor beta chains from one sample, sequenced in a study of cytomegalovirus exposure and HLA in healthy donors. Method: immunoSEQ multiplex PCR; TCRdb's copy keeps in-frame clones and lacks some. The table lists approximately 99,000 clones, approximately 85% of them singletons. The sample taken for sequencing was PBMCs. The source is a woman between 18 and 29 years old in good health and CMV-seronegative. The CDR3 runs from the conserved cysteine through the conserved F or W. Each record gives: clone size, J gene, V gene, D gene, CDR3 protein, CDR3 DNA. D genes are given only for firm matches. Where a row states a size, it is once, few, many or the class of an expanded clone; other rows omit it.

-	TRBJ1-1	TRBV13	-	CASSSRQKAFF	TGTGCCAGCAGCTCCCGCCAGAAAGCTTTCTTT
-	TRBJ2-5	TRBV6-6	-	CASSGETQYF	TGTGCCAGCAGCGGGGAGACCCAGTACTTC
-	TRBJ2-7	TRBV6-6	TRBD1	CASSYPRGRGYEQYF	TGTGCCAGCAGTTATCCCAGGGGGCGCGGGTACGAGCAGTACTTC
once	TRBJ2-4	TRBV1	-	CTRRGGGEKNIQYF	TGCACCCGCCGAGGCGGGGGGGAGAAAAACATTCAGTACTTC
-	TRBJ2-7	TRBV5-5	TRBD2	CASSRSSGGDIYEQYF	TGTGCCAGCAGCCGCTCCAGCGGGGGAGACATCTACGAGCAGTACTTC
-	TRBJ1-2	TRBV5-4	-	CASSLGQNYGYTF	TGTGCCAGCAGCTTGGGACAGAACTATGGCTACACCTTC
few	TRBJ1-2	TRBV2	-	CASSADRNYGYTF	TGTGCCAGCAGTGCTGACAGAAACTATGGCTACACCTTC
-	TRBJ2-1	TRBV7-3	TRBD2	CASARLAVYNEQFF	TGTGCCAGCGCTAGACTAGCGGTATACAATGAGCAGTTCTTC
-	TRBJ2-1	TRBV11-1	TRBD2	CASSQEGGFNNEQFF	TGTGCCAGCAGCCAAGAGGGAGGGTTCAACAATGAGCAGTTCTTC
-	TRBJ2-3	TRBV7-8	TRBD2	CASSLWLAGGTDTQYF	TGTGCCAGCAGCTTATGGCTAGCGGGGGGCACAGATACGCAGTATTTT
-	TRBJ1-2	TRBV6-5	-	CASTNEGYGYTF	TGTGCCAGCACCAATGAGGGATATGGCTACACCTTC
-	TRBJ1-6	TRBV6-1	TRBD1	CASSEWGQGVSPLHF	TGTGCCAGCAGTGAATGGGGACAGGGGGTTTCACCCCTCCACTTT
-	TRBJ1-1	TRBV5-4	TRBD1	CASSSRGQGFRWTEAFF	TGTGCCAGCAGCTCCCGGGGACAGGGATTTCGCTGGACTGAAGCTTTCTTT
-	TRBJ2-1	TRBV6-4	-	CASSTDVSSSYNEQFF	TGTGCCAGCAGCACAGACGTCTCCAGCTCCTACAATGAGCAGTTCTTC
-	TRBJ2-7	TRBV2	-	CASSDPGTYEQYF	TGTGCCAGCAGTGATCCAGGCACCTACGAGCAGTACTTC
-	TRBJ1-5	TRBV11-3	TRBD1	CASRQDRGGDQPQHF	TGTGCCAGCAGACAAGACAGGGGCGGCGACCAGCCCCAGCATTTT
-	TRBJ1-5	TRBV6-1	TRBD1	CASRSQPGGQPQHF	TGTGCCAGCAGAAGCCAACCAGGGGGTCAGCCCCAGCATTTT
-	TRBJ1-1	TRBV19	TRBD1	CASSPDRGGTEAFF	TGTGCCAGTAGTCCAGACAGGGGAGGGACTGAAGCTTTCTTT
-	TRBJ1-6	TRBV5-1	TRBD1	CASSLAASRQGRNGAPPLHF	TGCGCCAGCAGCTTGGCCGCTAGTCGACAGGGTCGAAATGGAGCGCCACCCCTCCACTTT
-	TRBJ2-7	TRBV5-1	TRBD1	CASSWDRGSEQYF	TGCGCCAGCAGCTGGGACAGGGGCTCCGAGCAGTACTTC
once	TRBJ2-5	TRBV2	TRBD2	CASSESGGAGGETQYF	TGTGCCAGCAGTGAGAGCGGGGGGGCCGGCGGGGAGACCCAGTACTTC
-	TRBJ2-1	TRBV21-1	-	CASSKRNRDRGPFYHNEQFF	TGTGCCAGCAGCAAAAGGAACCGGGACAGGGGGCCTTTCTACCACAATGAGCAGTTCTTC
-	TRBJ2-7	TRBV28	-	CASSFRAYEQYF	TGTGCCAGCAGTTTTCGAGCCTACGAGCAGTACTTC
-	TRBJ2-7	TRBV18	TRBD1	CASSPTTGGYEQYF	TGTGCCAGCTCCCCTACGACAGGGGGATACGAGCAGTACTTC
-	TRBJ2-1	TRBV6-4	TRBD2	CASSRQTSGNNEQFF	TGTGCCAGCAGTAGACAGACTAGCGGGAACAATGAGCAGTTCTTC
-	TRBJ2-7	TRBV28	TRBD1	CASSLTGSYEQYF	TGTGCCAGCAGCTTGACAGGGTCCTACGAGCAGTACTTC
-	TRBJ2-7	TRBV6-6	TRBD2	CASSYTTGGAYEQYF	TGTGCCAGCAGTTACACGACGGGGGGGGCCTACGAGCAGTACTTC
-	TRBJ2-1	TRBV7-3	TRBD2	CASSLGGLVNEQFF	TGTGCCAGCAGCTTGGGGGGACTAGTAAACGAGCAGTTCTTC
-	TRBJ2-7	TRBV6-1	-	CASKPAGAPSYEQYF	TGTGCCAGCAAACCCGCAGGGGCTCCCTCCTACGAGCAGTACTTC
-	TRBJ1-2	TRBV13	-	CASSQGAGFGYTF	TGTGCCAGCAGCCAAGGGGCGGGGTTTGGCTACACCTTC
-	TRBJ2-5	TRBV28	TRBD2	CASSSSGGAETQYF	TGTGCCAGCAGTTCTAGCGGGGGGGCCGAGACCCAGTACTTC
-	TRBJ2-1	TRBV5-4	-	CASSLAGREYNEQFF	TGTGCCAGCAGCTTGGCCGGCAGGGAATACAATGAGCAGTTCTTC
-	TRBJ2-2	TRBV9	-	CASSVSVTGELFF	TGTGCCAGCAGCGTAAGCGTCACCGGGGAGCTGTTTTTT
-	TRBJ2-3	TRBV10-3	-	CAISESNLSTDTQYF	TGTGCCATCAGTGAGTCAAACCTAAGCACAGATACGCAGTATTTT
-	TRBJ2-2	TRBV27	-	CASRSLESAYTGELFF	TGTGCCAGCCGATCCCTAGAATCAGCGTACACCGGGGAGCTGTTTTTT
-	TRBJ2-5	TRBV7-3	-	CASSPGLEETQYF	TGTGCCAGCAGCCCAGGTCTGGAAGAGACCCAGTACTTC
few	TRBJ1-2	TRBV7-9	-	CASSLGGGYTF	TGTGCCAGCAGCTTAGGCGGGGGCTACACCTTC
-	TRBJ2-5	TRBV11-2	-	CASSPRETQYF	TGTGCCAGCAGCCCGCGTGAGACCCAGTACTTC
-	TRBJ1-1	TRBV19	-	CASTRPPEAFF	TGTGCCAGTACTAGACCCCCTGAAGCTTTCTTT
-	TRBJ1-2	TRBV7-3	-	CASSFESGSGYTF	TGTGCCAGCAGCTTCGAGTCAGGGTCCGGCTACACCTTC
-	TRBJ2-5	TRBV6-1	TRBD1	CASSEAHRQGWETQYF	TGTGCCAGCAGTGAAGCGCATCGACAGGGGTGGGAGACCCAGTACTTC
-	TRBJ1-6	TRBV15	-	CATSTNRESPLHF	TGTGCCACCAGCACTAACAGGGAATCACCCCTCCACTTT
-	TRBJ2-1	TRBV5-1	TRBD2	CASSLASGGAGEQFF	TGCGCCAGCAGCTTAGCTAGCGGGGGGGCTGGGGAGCAGTTCTTC
-	TRBJ2-7	TRBV2	-	CASSAGTVYEQYF	TGTGCCAGCAGTGCCGGGACTGTATACGAGCAGTACTTC
many	TRBJ1-6	TRBV6-5	TRBD1	CASSSGGSPLHF	TGTGCCAGCAGTTCAGGGGGGTCACCCCTCCACTTT
-	TRBJ2-7	TRBV5-1	TRBD1	CASSLTGQGAYEQYF	TGCGCCAGCAGCTTGACTGGACAGGGGGCCTACGAGCAGTACTTC
-	TRBJ2-1	TRBV5-4	TRBD2	CASSQTSGGGEQFF	TGTGCCAGCAGCCAGACTAGCGGGGGAGGTGAGCAGTTCTTC
few	TRBJ1-6	TRBV30	-	CAWSVGHNSPLHF	TGTGCCTGGAGTGTGGGGCATAATTCACCCCTCCACTTT
-	TRBJ1-3	TRBV5-5	-	CASSLQGLGNTIYF	TGTGCCAGCAGCTTGCAGGGACTGGGAAACACCATATATTTT
-	TRBJ2-2	TRBV5-1	-	CASSRDNRAGTGELFF	TGCGCCAGCAGCCGGGATAACAGGGCGGGCACCGGGGAGCTGTTTTTT
-	TRBJ2-3	TRBV2	TRBD2	CASSDGGGRTTDTQYF	TGTGCCAGCAGCGACGGGGGAGGGAGGACCACAGATACGCAGTATTTT
-	TRBJ2-2	TRBV6-5	-	CASSYGETPNTGELFF	TGTGCCAGCAGTTACGGGGAGACCCCGAACACCGGGGAGCTGTTTTTT
-	TRBJ1-1	TRBV7-9	-	CASSPESDVFEAFF	TGTGCCAGCAGCCCGGAGTCGGATGTATTTGAAGCTTTCTTT
-	TRBJ1-5	TRBV19	TRBD1	CASDREGQPQHF	TGTGCCTCGGACAGGGAGGGCCAGCCCCAGCATTTT